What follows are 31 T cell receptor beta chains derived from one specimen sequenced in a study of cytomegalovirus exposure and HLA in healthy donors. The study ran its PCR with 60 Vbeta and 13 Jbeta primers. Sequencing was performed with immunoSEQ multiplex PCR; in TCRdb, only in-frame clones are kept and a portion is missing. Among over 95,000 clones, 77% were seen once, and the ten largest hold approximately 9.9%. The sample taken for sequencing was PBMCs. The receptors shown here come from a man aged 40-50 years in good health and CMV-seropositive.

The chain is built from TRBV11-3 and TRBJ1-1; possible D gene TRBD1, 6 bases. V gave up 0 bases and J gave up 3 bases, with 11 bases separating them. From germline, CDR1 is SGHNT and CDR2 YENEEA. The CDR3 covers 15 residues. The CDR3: CASSLDATGDTEAFF. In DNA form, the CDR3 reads TGTGCCAGCAGCTTAGACGCGACAGGCGACACTGAAGCTTTCTTT.

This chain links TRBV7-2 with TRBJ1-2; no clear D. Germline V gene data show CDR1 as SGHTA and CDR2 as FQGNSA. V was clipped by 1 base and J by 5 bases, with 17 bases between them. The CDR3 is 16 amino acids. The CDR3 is CASSLVRIGSEYGYTF. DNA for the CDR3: TGTGCCAGCAGCTTAGTACGTATTGGCAGCGAGTATGGCTACACCTTC.

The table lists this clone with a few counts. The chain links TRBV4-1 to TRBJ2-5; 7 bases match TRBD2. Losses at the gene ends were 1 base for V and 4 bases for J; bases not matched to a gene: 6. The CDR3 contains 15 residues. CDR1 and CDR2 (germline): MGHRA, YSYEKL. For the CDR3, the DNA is TGCGCCAGCAGCCAAGGGACTAGTTTTGGAGAGACCCAGTACTTC. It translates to CASSQGTSFGETQYF.

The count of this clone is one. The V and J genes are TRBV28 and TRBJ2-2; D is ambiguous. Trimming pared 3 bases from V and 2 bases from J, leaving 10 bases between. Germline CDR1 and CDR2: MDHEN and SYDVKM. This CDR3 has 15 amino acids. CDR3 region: CASSFVAGNTGELFF. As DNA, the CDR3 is TGTGCCAGCAGTTTTGTCGCAGGCAACACCGGGGAGCTGTTTTTT.

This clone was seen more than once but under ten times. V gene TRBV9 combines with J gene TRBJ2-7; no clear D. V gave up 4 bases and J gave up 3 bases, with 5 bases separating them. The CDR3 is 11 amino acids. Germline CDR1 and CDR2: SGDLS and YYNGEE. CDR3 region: CASSSDYEQYF. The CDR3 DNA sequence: TGTGCCAGCAGCTCAGACTACGAGCAGTACTTC.

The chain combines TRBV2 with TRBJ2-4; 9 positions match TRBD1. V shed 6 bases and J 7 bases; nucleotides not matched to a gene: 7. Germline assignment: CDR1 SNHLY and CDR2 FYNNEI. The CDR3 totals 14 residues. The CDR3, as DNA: TGTGCCAGCAGGTTACAGGGGGCGATTAACATTCAGTACTTC. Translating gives CASRLQGAINIQYF.

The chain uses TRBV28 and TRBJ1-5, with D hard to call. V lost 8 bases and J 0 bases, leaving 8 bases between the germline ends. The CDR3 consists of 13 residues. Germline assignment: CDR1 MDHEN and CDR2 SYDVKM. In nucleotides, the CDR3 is TGTGCCAGCGGAGGTTATAGCAATCAGCCCCAGCATTTT. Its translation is CASGGYSNQPQHF.

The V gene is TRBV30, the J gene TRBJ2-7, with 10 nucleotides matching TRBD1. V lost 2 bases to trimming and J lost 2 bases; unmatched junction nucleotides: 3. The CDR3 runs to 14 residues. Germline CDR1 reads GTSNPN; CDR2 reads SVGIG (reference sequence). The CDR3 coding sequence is TGTGCCTGGAGTACCGGGACAGGGGCCTACGAGCAGTACTTC. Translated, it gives CAWSTGTGAYEQYF.

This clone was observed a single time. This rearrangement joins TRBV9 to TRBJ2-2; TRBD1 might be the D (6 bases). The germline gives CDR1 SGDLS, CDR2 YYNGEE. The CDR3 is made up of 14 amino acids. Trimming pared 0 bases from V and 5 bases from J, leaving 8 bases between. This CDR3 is CASSVGTGTGELFF. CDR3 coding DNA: TGTGCCAGCAGCGTAGGAACAGGGACCGGGGAGCTGTTTTTT.

CDR3 region: CASSLGQGETQYF. CDR3 in DNA: TGCGCCAGCAGCTTGGGACAGGGGGAGACCCAGTACTTC. This sequence joins TRBV5-1 and TRBJ2-5; 8 nucleotides match TRBD1. V gave up 0 bases and J gave up 5 bases; unmatched junction bases: 0. The CDR3 runs to 13 residues. The germline V gene encodes CDR1 SGHRS and CDR2 YFSETQ.

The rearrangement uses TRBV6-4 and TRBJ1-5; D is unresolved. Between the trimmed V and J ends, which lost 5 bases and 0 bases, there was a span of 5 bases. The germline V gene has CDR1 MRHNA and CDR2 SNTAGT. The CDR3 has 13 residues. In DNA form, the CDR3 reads TGTGCCAGCAGTCGGTATAGCAATCAGCCCCAGCATTTT. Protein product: CASSRYSNQPQHF.

In DNA form, the CDR3 reads TGTGCCAGCAGTTTATTGGCTAGTTCCTACAATGAGCAGTTCTTC. Protein: CASSLLASSYNEQFF. The chain links TRBV28 to TRBJ2-1, with D unresolved. The CDR3 totals 15 residues. V was clipped by 1 base and J by 1 base, with 8 bases between them. CDR1 is MDHEN, CDR2 SYDVKM, per germline.

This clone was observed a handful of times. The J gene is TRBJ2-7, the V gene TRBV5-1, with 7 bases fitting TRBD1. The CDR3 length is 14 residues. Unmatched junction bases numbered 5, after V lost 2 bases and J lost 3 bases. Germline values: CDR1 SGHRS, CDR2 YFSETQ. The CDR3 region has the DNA TGCGCCAGCAGCTTTCAGGACAGGTACTACGAGCAGTACTTC. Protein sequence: CASSFQDRYYEQYF.

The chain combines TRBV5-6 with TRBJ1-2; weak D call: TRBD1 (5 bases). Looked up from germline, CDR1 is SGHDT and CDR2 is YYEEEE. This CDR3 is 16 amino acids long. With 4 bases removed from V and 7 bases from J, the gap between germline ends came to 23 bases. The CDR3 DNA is TGTGCCAGCAGCCTAGGCCAGACCACAGTGGGGGGTGGCTACACCTTC. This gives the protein CASSLGQTTVGGGYTF. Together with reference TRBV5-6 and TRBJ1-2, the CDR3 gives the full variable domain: DAGVTQSPTHLIKTRGQQVTLRCSPKSGHDTVSWYQQALGQGPQFIFQYYEEEERQRGNFPDRFSGHQFPNYSSELNVNALLLGDSALYLCASSLGQTTVGGGYTFGSGTRLTVV.

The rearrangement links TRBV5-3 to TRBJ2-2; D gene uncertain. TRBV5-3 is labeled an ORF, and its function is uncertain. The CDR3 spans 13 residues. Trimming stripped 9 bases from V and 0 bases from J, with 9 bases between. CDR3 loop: CATLHSNTGELFF. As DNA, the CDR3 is TGTGCCACGTTGCACTCGAACACCGGGGAGCTGTTTTTT.

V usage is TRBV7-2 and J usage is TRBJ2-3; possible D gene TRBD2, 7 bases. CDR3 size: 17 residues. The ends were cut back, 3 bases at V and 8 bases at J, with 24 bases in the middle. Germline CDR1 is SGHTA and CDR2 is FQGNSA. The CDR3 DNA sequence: TGTGCCAGCAGCTTTCCCCTCCGGGGGGCGCGTTTCGGTACGCAGTATTTT. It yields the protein CASSFPLRGARFGTQYF.

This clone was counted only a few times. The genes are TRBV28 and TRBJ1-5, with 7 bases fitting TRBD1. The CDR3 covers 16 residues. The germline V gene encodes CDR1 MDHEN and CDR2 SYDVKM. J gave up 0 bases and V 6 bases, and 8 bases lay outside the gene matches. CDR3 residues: CASRGRAGGSNQPQHF. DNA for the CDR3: TGTGCCAGCAGGGGAAGAGCAGGGGGTAGCAATCAGCCCCAGCATTTT. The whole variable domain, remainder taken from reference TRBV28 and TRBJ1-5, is DVKVTQSSRYLVKRTGEKVFLECVQDMDHENMFWYRQDPGLGLRLIYFSYDVKMKEKGDIPEGYSVSREKKERFSLILESASTNQTSMYLCASRGRAGGSNQPQHFGDGTRLSIL.

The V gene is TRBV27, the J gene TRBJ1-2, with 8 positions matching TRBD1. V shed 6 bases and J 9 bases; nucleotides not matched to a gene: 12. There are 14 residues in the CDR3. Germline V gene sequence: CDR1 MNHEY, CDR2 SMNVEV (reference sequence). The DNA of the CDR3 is TGTGCCAGCAGAACAGGGGGTCCCATGCGAAGCTACACCTTC. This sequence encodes CASRTGGPMRSYTF.

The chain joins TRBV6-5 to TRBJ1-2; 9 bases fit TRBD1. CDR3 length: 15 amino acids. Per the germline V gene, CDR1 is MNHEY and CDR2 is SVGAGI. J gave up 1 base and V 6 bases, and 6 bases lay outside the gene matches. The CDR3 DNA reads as TGTGCCAGCAGACTGGACAGGGGCCTTAACTATGGCTACACCTTC. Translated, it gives CASRLDRGLNYGYTF.

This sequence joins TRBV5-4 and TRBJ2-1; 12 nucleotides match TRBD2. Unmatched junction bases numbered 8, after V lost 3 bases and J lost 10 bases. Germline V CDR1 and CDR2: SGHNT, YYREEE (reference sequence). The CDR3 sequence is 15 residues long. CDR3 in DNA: TGTGCCAGCAGCTCCCTCCTAGCGGGGGGGCTGGAGCAGTTCTTC. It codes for CASSSLLAGGLEQFF.

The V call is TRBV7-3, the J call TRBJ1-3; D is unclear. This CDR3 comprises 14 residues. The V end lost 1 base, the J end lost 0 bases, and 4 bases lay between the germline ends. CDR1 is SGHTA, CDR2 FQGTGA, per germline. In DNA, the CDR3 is TGTGCCAGCAGCTTAAGCAGCTCTGGAAACACCATATATTTT. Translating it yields CASSLSSSGNTIYF. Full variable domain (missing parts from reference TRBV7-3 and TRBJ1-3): GAGVSQTPSNKVTEKGKYVELRCDPISGHTALYWYRQSLGQGPEFLIYFQGTGAADDSGLPNDRFFAVRPEGSVSTLKIQRTERGDSAVYLCASSLSSSGNTIYFGEGSWLTVV.

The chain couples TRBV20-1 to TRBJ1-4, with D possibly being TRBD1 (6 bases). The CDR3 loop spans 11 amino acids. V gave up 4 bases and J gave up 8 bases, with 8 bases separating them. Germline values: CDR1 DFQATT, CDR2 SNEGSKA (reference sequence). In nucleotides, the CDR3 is TGCAGTGCTACAGGGGTCGAAAAACTGTTTTTT. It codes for CSATGVEKLFF.

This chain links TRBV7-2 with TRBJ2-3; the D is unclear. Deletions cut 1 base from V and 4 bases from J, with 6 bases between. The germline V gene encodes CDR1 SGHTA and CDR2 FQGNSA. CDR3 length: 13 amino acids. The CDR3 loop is CASSLGAADTQYF. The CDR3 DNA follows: TGTGCCAGCAGCTTAGGGGCCGCAGATACGCAGTATTTT. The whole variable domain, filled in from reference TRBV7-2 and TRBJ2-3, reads GAGVSQSPSNKVTEKGKDVELRCDPISGHTALYWYRQSLGQGLEFLIYFQGNSAPDKSGLPSDRFSAERTGGSVSTLTIQRTQQEDSAVYLCASSLGAADTQYFGPGTRLTVL.

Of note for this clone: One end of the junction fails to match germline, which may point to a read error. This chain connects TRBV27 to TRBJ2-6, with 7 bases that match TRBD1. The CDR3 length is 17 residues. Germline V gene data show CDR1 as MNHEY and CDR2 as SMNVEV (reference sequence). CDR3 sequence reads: CASSRFPTGAGANGLTF. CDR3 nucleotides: TGTGCCAGCAGCCGTTTTCCAACAGGGGCTGGGGCCAACGGCCTGACTTTC. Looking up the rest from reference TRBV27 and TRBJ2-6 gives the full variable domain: EAQVTQNPRYLITVTGKKLTVTCSQNMNHEYMSWYRQDPGLGLRQIYYSMNVEVTDKGDVPEGYKVSRKEKRNFPLILESPSPNQTSLYFCASSRFPTGAGANGLTFGAGSRLTVL.

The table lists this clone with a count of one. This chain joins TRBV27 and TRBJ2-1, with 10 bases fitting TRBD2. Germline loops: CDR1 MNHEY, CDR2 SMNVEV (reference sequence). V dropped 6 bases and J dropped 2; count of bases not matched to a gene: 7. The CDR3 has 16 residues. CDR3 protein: CASSWRSGGPYNEQFF. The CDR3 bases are TGTGCCAGCAGCTGGCGTAGCGGGGGGCCCTACAATGAGCAGTTCTTC.

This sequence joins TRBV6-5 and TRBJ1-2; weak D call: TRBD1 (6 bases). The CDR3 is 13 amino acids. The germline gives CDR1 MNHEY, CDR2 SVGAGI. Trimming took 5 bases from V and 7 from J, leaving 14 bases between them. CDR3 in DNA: TGTGCCAGCAGTGAAGGTTACAGGGTTGGCTACACCTTC. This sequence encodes CASSEGYRVGYTF.

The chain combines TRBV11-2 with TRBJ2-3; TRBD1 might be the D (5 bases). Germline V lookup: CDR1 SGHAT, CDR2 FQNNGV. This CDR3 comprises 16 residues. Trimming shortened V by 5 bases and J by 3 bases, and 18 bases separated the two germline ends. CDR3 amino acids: CASSSQVGVKTDTQYF. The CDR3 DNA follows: TGTGCCAGCAGCAGTCAAGTAGGGGTGAAGACAGATACGCAGTATTTT.

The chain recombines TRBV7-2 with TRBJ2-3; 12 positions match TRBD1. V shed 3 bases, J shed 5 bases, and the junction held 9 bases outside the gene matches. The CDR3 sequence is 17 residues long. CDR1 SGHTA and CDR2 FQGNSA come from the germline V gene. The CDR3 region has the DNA TGTGCCAGCAGCTTGCTTTGGGGACAGGGGGCTGTAGATACGCAGTATTTT. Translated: CASSLLWGQGAVDTQYF. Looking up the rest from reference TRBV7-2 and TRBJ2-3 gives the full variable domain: GAGVSQSPSNKVTEKGKDVELRCDPISGHTALYWYRQSLGQGLEFLIYFQGNSAPDKSGLPSDRFSAERTGGSVSTLTIQRTQQEDSAVYLCASSLLWGQGAVDTQYFGPGTRLTVL.

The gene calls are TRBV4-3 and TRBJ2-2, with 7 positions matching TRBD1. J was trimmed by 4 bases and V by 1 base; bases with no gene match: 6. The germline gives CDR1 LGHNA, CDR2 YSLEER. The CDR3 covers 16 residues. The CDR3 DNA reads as TGCGCCAGCAGCCAAGTAACAGGGGTGTCCACCGGGGAGCTGTTTTTT. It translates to CASSQVTGVSTGELFF.

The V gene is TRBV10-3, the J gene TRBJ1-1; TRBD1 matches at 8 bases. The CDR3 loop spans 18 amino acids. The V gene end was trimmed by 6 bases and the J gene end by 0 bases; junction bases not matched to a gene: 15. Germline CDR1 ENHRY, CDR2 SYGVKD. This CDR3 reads CAIRGGQGIGGMNTEAFF. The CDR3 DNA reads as TGTGCCATCAGGGGAGGACAGGGTATTGGAGGGATGAACACTGAAGCTTTCTTT.

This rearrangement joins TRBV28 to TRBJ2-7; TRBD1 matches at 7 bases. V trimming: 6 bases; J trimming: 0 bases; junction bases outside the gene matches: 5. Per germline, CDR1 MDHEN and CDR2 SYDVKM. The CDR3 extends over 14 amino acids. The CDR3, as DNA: TGTGCCAGCAGATACAGGGGTCCCTCCTACGAGCAGTACTTC. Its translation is CASRYRGPSYEQYF.